The clone carrying this TCR beta chain was counted ten times or more. Its specificity is not known. RNA transcripts yielded amplified TCR beta CDR3 regions. First-round RT-PCR relied on HTBI primers, and a second-round multiplex PCR came next. TCRdb ran MiXCR on the multiplex PCR reads and lists one entry per CDR3 protein. The data show about 620,000 distinct CDR3 sequences, about 20% seen once. The data were obtained in a study of Graves' ophthalmopathy and Graves' hyperthyroidism. The study, taken as a whole, reports: Cross-validated, the 13-signature model showed 87.88%/81.08% sensitivity/specificity, and 80%/75% in the test set. Ophthalmopathy progression was predicted by the model at 70.59% sensitivity and 72.22% specificity. Detected in blood as well were most expanded thyroid clonotypes with frequency above 0.001.

CDR3 size: 14 residues. Per germline, CDR1 MDHEN and CDR2 SYDVKM. Trimming removed 3 bases at V and 1 base at J, with 9 bases between. A diagnosis was made from clinical symptoms together with serum thyroxine, TRAb, thyroid ultrasound and orbital computed tomography. The source of this sequence is a woman between 18 and 29 years old with stable Graves' hyperthyroidism. Some clones in this sample may be carry-over from other donors' samples. V is TRBV28 and J is TRBJ1-1, with no clear D. The sequenced sample was peripheral blood. In DNA, the CDR3 is TGTGCCAGCAGTTTTTACAGCGAGAACACTGAAGCTTTCTTT. Protein: CASSFYSENTEAFF.